This TCR beta chain is from a study of blood T cell repertoires in COVID-19. As for the study in general: T cells, B-cell-depleted T cells, or PBMCs provided the cDNA or gDNA that served as material.

Those enrolled, adults aged about 18 to 89 years, came from roughly 23 US areas. Cohort 3 recovered donors had two negative PCRs, clearance, or symptom resolution. Per the study methods: Estimates of nucleated cell counts were drawn from the amplification of reference gene primers. Sequencing was performed with immunoSEQ multiplex PCR; in TCRdb, only in-frame clones are kept and a portion is missing. For V, J and clone size, that table is used; D and trimming come from the DNA. The sample lists approximately 400,000 clones, over 80% seen once, with over 4.5% in the top ten. After removal of 2 bases from V and 10 bases from J, the junction contained 8 bases not matched to a gene. This CDR3 is 15 amino acids long. In germline, CDR1 is SGHRS, CDR2 YFSETQ.

This clonotype originated in a woman between 50 and 59 years old who had recovered from COVID-19. The J gene is TRBJ2-1, the V gene TRBV5-1; TRBD1 agrees at 11 bases. The sequenced sample was PBMCs or T cells enriched from blood (not recorded which). CDR3 residues: CASSFGQGAVEEQFF. The CDR3 DNA follows: TGCGCCAGCAGCTTTGGACAGGGGGCTGTAGAAGAGCAGTTCTTC. Full variable domain (outside the CDR3, taken from reference TRBV5-1 and TRBJ2-1): KAGVTQTPRYLIKTRGQQVTLSCSPISGHRSVSWYQQTPGQGLQFLFEYFSETQRNKGNFPGRFSGRQFSNSRSEMNVSTLELGDSALYLCASSFGQGAVEEQFFGPGTRLTVL.